The sequence of this T cell receptor beta chain was determined in a study of regulatory T cells in long-lasting Graves disease. The CDR3 consists of 16 residues. Germline V gene sequence: CDR1 SGHDT, CDR2 YYEEEE. V lost 6 bases and J lost 1, with 17 bases in between. Stated time point: newly diagnosed GD, antithyroid drugs for less than 3 months. Preparation of the TCR library used RNA extracted from PBMCs. In its sample, this clonotype was seen many times. Through Arm-PCR of CDR3 regions and iRepertoire HTBI primers, TCR beta libraries were built. TCRdb itself ran the multiplex PCR reads through MiXCR, one entry per CDR3 protein. The repertoire consists of approximately 350,000 distinct CDR3 sequences, with around 15% occurring once and the leading ten covering roughly 21%. These same records also appear under a second study, on T cells in Graves' hyperthyroidism and ophthalmopathy.

The source of this sequence is a young woman with Graves disease. Sequenced here: peripheral blood mononuclear cells (PBMCs), sampled at new diagnosis, from a patient treated with antithyroid drugs. This chain links TRBV5-6 with TRBJ2-4; D gene unclear. The chain's CDR3 is CASTRKGVLAKNIQYF. The CDR3 DNA reads TGTGCCAGCACCCGTAAAGGCGTGTTGGCCAAAAACATTCAGTACTTC. Full variable domain (outside the CDR3, taken from reference TRBV5-6 and TRBJ2-4): DAGVTQSPTHLIKTRGQQVTLRCSPKSGHDTVSWYQQALGQGPQFIFQYYEEEERQRGNFPDRFSGHQFPNYSSELNVNALLLGDSALYLCASTRKGVLAKNIQYFGAGTRLSVL.